These 9 T cell receptor beta chains were all obtained from the same sample, sequenced in a study of cytomegalovirus exposure and HLA in healthy donors. Researchers ran the PCR with 60 Vbeta and 13 Jbeta primers. The method was immunoSEQ multiplex PCR; TCRdb's version includes in-frame clones alone and lacks a portion of them. The sample yields hundreds of thousands of clones, approximately 80% seen once. The sequencing sample was made of PBMCs. These receptors all stem from a boy between 2 and 10 years old in good health and CMV-seronegative.

This clone was seen a handful of times. This chain uses TRBV21-1 with TRBJ2-1; the table gives TRBD2 as D, unverified against the DNA. TRBV21-1 is marked as a pseudogene. The CDR3 consists of 16 residues. CDR3 nucleotide sequence: TGTGCCAGCAGCAAAGTAGAGAGGGTGTGGGACAATGAGCAGTTCTTC. This sequence encodes CASSKVERVWDNEQFF.

The J gene is TRBJ1-2, the V gene TRBV9, with D perhaps TRBD1 (5 bases). The CDR3 contains 16 residues. Trimming took off 3 bases at V and 1 base at J, with 16 bases between the two ends. CDR1 and CDR2 from the germline V gene are SGDLS and YYNGEE. CDR3 DNA: TGTGCCAGCAGCGCTTCGAATTTGGGACTTAACTATGGCTACACCTTC. Amino acids: CASSASNLGLNYGYTF.

The gene calls are TRBV6-4 and TRBJ2-1; the match to TRBD2 covers 9 bases. Trimming removed 3 bases from V and 7 bases from J; junction bases left unmatched: 4. The germline V gene has CDR1 MRHNA and CDR2 SNTAGT. CDR3 length: 14 amino acids. DNA of the CDR3: TGTGCCAGCAGTGAACTAGCGGGTGGAAATGAGCAGTTCTTC. It encodes CASSELAGGNEQFF.

This clone came up a few times. In nucleotides, the CDR3 is TGTGCCAGCAGCTCCCTCGGGACAGGGGGAAGTGAGCAGTTCTTC. Translated, it gives CASSSLGTGGSEQFF. V usage is TRBV6-5 and J usage is TRBJ2-1; the match to TRBD1 covers 11 bases. In germline, CDR1 is MNHEY, CDR2 SVGAGI. The CDR3 sequence is 15 residues long. The V segment lost 6 bases and the J segment 9 bases; nucleotides outside the gene matches: 10.

This chain joins TRBV30 and TRBJ2-7; D gene ambiguous. The V and J ends lost 4 bases and 2 bases respectively, with 9 bases between them. There are 12 residues in the CDR3. Germline assignment: CDR1 GTSNPN and CDR2 SVGIG (reference sequence). CDR3 DNA sequence: TGTGCCTGGAATCGCGGAACCTACGAGCAGTACTTC. It codes for CAWNRGTYEQYF.

This chain uses TRBV4-2 with TRBJ2-7; a weak D match, TRBD2 (5 bases). There are 16 residues in the CDR3. Germline V gene sequence: CDR1 LGHNA, CDR2 YNFKEQ. V was cut by 4 bases and J by 3 bases, with 19 bases left in between. CDR3 sequence: CASSPLPRTLFYEQYF. In DNA, the CDR3 is TGTGCCAGCAGCCCACTCCCCCGGACTCTCTTCTACGAGCAGTACTTC.

The chain employs TRBV11-2 and TRBJ2-5; D possibly corresponds to TRBD1 (5 bases). The CDR3 length is 16 residues. V lost 3 bases to trimming and J lost 5 bases, with 19 bases between them. Germline CDR1 reads SGHAT; CDR2 reads FQNNGV. The CDR3 here is CASSLGRPSPGETQYF. DNA for the CDR3: TGTGCCAGCAGCTTGGGCCGGCCAAGCCCAGGGGAGACCCAGTACTTC.

The gene calls are TRBV7-2 and TRBJ2-7, with D tentatively TRBD2 (5 bases). The CDR3 consists of 13 residues. Trimming shortened V by 4 bases and J by 1 base, and 8 bases separated the two germline ends. Germline V gene sequence: CDR1 SGHTA, CDR2 FQGNSA. The CDR3 here is CASSWRTSYEQYF. The DNA for the CDR3 is TGTGCCAGCAGCTGGCGGACTTCCTACGAGCAGTACTTC.

The V and J genes are TRBV7-9 and TRBJ1-5, with unresolved D. Trimming removed 3 bases from V and 3 bases from J, with 9 bases in between. The germline CDR1 and CDR2 sequences are SEHNR and FQNEAQ (reference sequence). This CDR3 has 14 amino acids. In DNA form, the CDR3 reads TGTGCCAGCAGCTTTAACAGCCCCAATCAGCCCCAGCATTTT. It yields the protein CASSFNSPNQPQHF.